One and the same sample provided the 26 T cell receptor beta chains below, sequenced in a study of cytotoxic CD8 clonotypes in ibrutinib-treated CLL. Sequenced by immunoSEQ multiplex PCR; TCRdb stores in-frame clones only, minus some. This table holds around 300,000 clones, roughly 80% found once. The input for sequencing was PBMCs, taken before ibrutinib treatment. These TCRs come from a human donor with chronic lymphocytic leukemia.

This rearrangement joins TRBV11-2 to TRBJ2-1, with unresolved D. Germline CDR1 SGHAT, CDR2 FQNNGV. The CDR3 loop spans 14 amino acids. V was pared by 0 bases and J by 6 bases, with 9 bases between. The CDR3 sequence is CASSLERGRNEQFF. Written as DNA, the CDR3 is TGTGCCAGCAGCTTAGAACGTGGGCGCAATGAGCAGTTCTTC.

The J gene is TRBJ1-1, the V gene TRBV5-1; D call uncertain. Trimming shortened V by 2 bases and J by 5 bases, and 22 bases separated the two germline ends. CDR1 and CDR2 from the germline V gene are SGHRS and YFSETQ. The CDR3 totals 17 residues. CDR3 residues: CASSFYSPDLRRTEAFF. CDR3 bases: TGCGCCAGCAGCTTCTATTCTCCCGACCTCAGAAGAACTGAAGCTTTCTTT. Together with reference TRBV5-1 and TRBJ1-1, the CDR3 gives the full variable domain: KAGVTQTPRYLIKTRGQQVTLSCSPISGHRSVSWYQQTPGQGLQFLFEYFSETQRNKGNFPGRFSGRQFSNSRSEMNVSTLELGDSALYLCASSFYSPDLRRTEAFFGQGTRLTVV.

Here the CDR3 DNA reads TGTGCCAGCAGTTTTGGCCCACTTGCGGGAGCCGATACGCAGTATTTT. Protein product: CASSFGPLAGADTQYF. V is TRBV27 and J is TRBJ2-3, with TRBD2 matching 7 bases. V was clipped by 3 bases and J by 6 bases; unmatched bases: 12. This CDR3 has 16 amino acids. Germline V CDR1 and CDR2: MNHEY, SMNVEV (reference sequence).

The genes are TRBV2 and TRBJ1-5; TRBD1 is a possible D gene (6 bases). CDR3 length equals 15 residues. V was clipped by 6 bases and J by 4 bases, with 16 bases between them. Germline CDR1 is SNHLY and CDR2 is FYNNEI. The CDR3 is CASRARQVSNQPQHF. The CDR3 DNA reads TGTGCCAGCAGGGCGAGACAGGTATCAAATCAGCCCCAGCATTTT.

The chain recombines TRBV25-1 with TRBJ2-3; 7 bases map to TRBD1. The CDR3 is made up of 17 amino acids. Trimming at V came to 3 bases and at J to 1 base, leaving 10 bases not matched to a gene. Germline V lookup: CDR1 MGHDK, CDR2 SYGVNS. DNA for the CDR3: TGTGCCAGCAGTGACGGCGGCAGGGGGATTGGCACAGATACGCAGTATTTT. Its protein is CASSDGGRGIGTDTQYF.

V is TRBV6-1 and J is TRBJ2-7, with 8 positions matching TRBD1. Germline CDR1 MNHNS, CDR2 SASEGT. V was pared by 10 bases and J by 4 bases, with 6 bases of the junction left unmatched. The CDR3 runs 12 residues. CDR3 bases: TGTGCCACCGCAGGGGGCGCGTACGAGCAGTACTTC. The encoded protein is CATAGGAYEQYF.

The rearrangement links TRBV7-9 to TRBJ1-1, with D uncertain. V was pared by 1 base and J by 3 bases, with 9 bases between. The CDR3 is made up of 14 amino acids. The germline gives CDR1 SEHNR, CDR2 FQNEAQ (reference sequence). Written as DNA, the CDR3 is TGTGCCAGCAGCTTAGTTCACAGCTACACTGAAGCTTTCTTT. Translating gives CASSLVHSYTEAFF.

The rearrangement uses TRBV29-1 and TRBJ1-2; D uncertain. This CDR3 spans 17 amino acids. The germline V gene has CDR1 SQVTM and CDR2 ANQGSEA. Between the trimmed V and J ends, which lost 4 bases and 7 bases, there was a span of 28 bases. The CDR3 loop is CSVVKFSAGSGSRGYTF. The DNA for the CDR3 is TGCAGCGTTGTTAAGTTCTCGGCAGGCAGTGGTTCTCGTGGCTACACCTTC.

The rearrangement links TRBV11-3 to TRBJ2-1; no clear D. The CDR3 consists of 15 residues. V gave up 0 bases and J gave up 3 bases, with 9 bases separating them. Germline-derived CDR1 and CDR2 are SGHNT and YENEEA. CDR3 sequence (DNA): TGTGCCAGCAGCTTAGATTCGGGCCTCTACAATGAGCAGTTCTTC. It codes for CASSLDSGLYNEQFF.

The V call is TRBV7-9, the J call TRBJ2-7; no definite D call. Germline V gene sequence: CDR1 SEHNR, CDR2 FQNEAQ (reference sequence). The germline V and J ends were trimmed by 1 base and 4 bases, with 8 bases remaining between them. This CDR3 has 13 amino acids. The CDR3 spells CASSLGTLYEQYF. The CDR3 coding sequence is TGTGCCAGCAGCTTAGGTACATTGTACGAGCAGTACTTC.

This chain connects TRBV7-6 to TRBJ2-7; maybe TRBD1 (5 bases). The CDR3 has 13 amino acids. In germline, CDR1 is SGHVS, CDR2 FNYEAQ. Deletions cut 5 bases from V and 3 bases from J, with 11 bases between. This CDR3 is CASSLRQNYEQYF. The CDR3 DNA is TGTGCCAGCAGCCTACGACAGAACTACGAGCAGTACTTC.

The chain links TRBV30 to TRBJ1-5; 7 nucleotides agree with TRBD1. This CDR3 is built from 13 residues. Germline V gives CDR1 GTSNPN, CDR2 SVGIG (reference sequence). V shed 3 bases and J 5 bases; nucleotides not matched to a gene: 4. This CDR3 is CAWSRQGDQPQHF. DNA of the CDR3: TGTGCCTGGAGCCGACAGGGAGATCAGCCCCAGCATTTT.

The chain uses TRBV2 and TRBJ1-2, with D perhaps matching TRBD1 (5 bases). The CDR3 consists of 15 residues. Trimming left V 0 bases short and J 4 bases short, with 12 bases between. Germline-derived CDR1 and CDR2 are SNHLY and FYNNEI. The CDR3 loop is CASSEAPGPIYGYTF. CDR3 bases: TGTGCCAGCAGTGAAGCTCCGGGACCGATCTATGGCTACACCTTC.

The chain recombines TRBV27 with TRBJ2-2; D may be TRBD1 (6 bases). V lost 4 bases and J 6 bases, leaving 15 bases between the germline ends. The CDR3 is 15 residues long. Germline V gives CDR1 MNHEY, CDR2 SMNVEV (reference sequence). For the CDR3, the DNA is TGTGCCAGCAGTTACAGGGTGGGGGCGGCCGGGGAGCTGTTTTTT. Protein sequence: CASSYRVGAAGELFF.

There are a few counts of this clone. V usage is TRBV30 and J usage is TRBJ1-1; D is possibly TRBD1 (5 bases). The CDR3 runs to 13 residues. V was pared by 4 bases and J by 9 bases, with 18 bases between. Germline V lookup: CDR1 GTSNPN, CDR2 SVGIG (reference sequence). The CDR3 DNA reads as TGTGCCTGGATAGTTATCAGGGCGGGTAAAGCTTTCTTT. Translation gives CAWIVIRAGKAFF. Based on the CDR3 plus reference TRBV30 and TRBJ1-1, the full variable domain is SQTIHQWPATLVQPVGSPLSLECTVEGTSNPNLYWYRQAAGRGLQLLFYSVGIGQISSEVPQNLSASRPQDRQFILSSKKLLLSDSGFYLCAWIVIRAGKAFFGQGTRLTVV.

This chain's CDR3 is CASSLVKGVGETQYF. The CDR3 DNA reads TGTGCCAGCAGCTTGGTTAAGGGGGTGGGAGAGACCCAGTACTTC. The J gene is TRBJ2-5, the V gene TRBV5-5; D is perhaps TRBD1 (6 bases). Trimming removed 0 bases from V and 4 bases from J, with 13 bases in between. The CDR3 loop spans 15 amino acids. CDR1 and CDR2 (germline): SGHKS, YYEKEE (reference sequence).

For this clone: Germline and junction disagree at one end, which may indicate a read error. This sequence joins TRBV5-1 and TRBJ2-7, with unresolved D. The germline V gene encodes CDR1 SGHRS and CDR2 YFSETQ. CDR3 length: 13 residues. The chain's CDR3 is CASGFGQSSEQYF. The DNA of the CDR3 is TGCGCCAGCGGCTTTGGCCAGTCCAGCGAGCAGTACTTC.

V and J are TRBV6-4 and TRBJ2-1, with 10 bases fitting TRBD1. Germline-derived CDR1 and CDR2 are MRHNA and SNTAGT. The CDR3 sequence is 15 residues long. Losses at the gene ends were 0 bases for V and 5 bases for J; bases not matched to a gene: 1. The CDR3 protein is CASSDSGQGNNEQFF. DNA of the CDR3: TGTGCCAGCAGTGACTCGGGACAGGGGAACAATGAGCAGTTCTTC.

The chain recombines TRBV15 with TRBJ1-5, with D maybe TRBD1 (5 bases). This CDR3 comprises 17 residues. From germline, CDR1 is LNHNV and CDR2 YYDKDF (reference sequence). Trimming removed 0 bases at V and 1 base at J, with 13 bases between. Written as DNA, the CDR3 is TGTGCCACCAGCAGAGACGGCAGGGCCGTAAGCAATCAGCCCCAGCATTTT. It translates to CATSRDGRAVSNQPQHF. Looking up the rest from reference TRBV15 and TRBJ1-5 gives the full variable domain: DAMVIQNPRYQVTQFGKPVTLSCSQTLNHNVMYWYQQKSSQAPKLLFHYYDKDFNNEADTPDNFQSRRPNTSFCFLDIRSPGLGDTAMYLCATSRDGRAVSNQPQHFGDGTRLSIL.

The chain employs TRBV30 and TRBJ1-2; D possibly corresponds to TRBD1 (5 bases). Germline loops: CDR1 GTSNPN, CDR2 SVGIG (reference sequence). Trimming pared 8 bases from V and 5 bases from J, leaving 15 bases between. The CDR3 is 12 amino acids. The CDR3, as DNA: TGTGCCCACTCGCGACAGAGATATGGCTACACCTTC. Translating gives CAHSRQRYGYTF.

The V and J genes are TRBV30 and TRBJ1-1; 7 positions match TRBD1. This CDR3 comprises 13 residues. Germline loops: CDR1 GTSNPN, CDR2 SVGIG (reference sequence). J lost 0 bases, V lost 2 bases, and 0 bases had no gene match. The chain's CDR3 is CAWSTGVNTEAFF. The CDR3 region has the DNA TGTGCCTGGAGTACAGGGGTGAACACTGAAGCTTTCTTT.

The rearrangement joins TRBV5-1 to TRBJ2-1, with 9 bases fitting TRBD2. CDR1 and CDR2 (germline): SGHRS, YFSETQ. Trimming cost V 2 bases and J 7 bases; bases outside gene matches: 7. The length of the CDR3 is 15 residues. CDR3 protein: CASSFSGSFGNEQFF. The CDR3 region has the DNA TGCGCCAGCAGCTTTAGCGGGAGCTTTGGGAATGAGCAGTTCTTC.

The chain employs TRBV2 and TRBJ2-5, with TRBD1 matching over 7 bases. CDR1 SNHLY and CDR2 FYNNEI come from the germline V gene. This CDR3 region has 14 residues. V lost 6 bases and J lost 4; bases outside the gene matches: 8. The CDR3 spells CASRVDRVGETQYF. Written as DNA, the CDR3 is TGTGCCAGCAGGGTCGACAGGGTGGGAGAGACCCAGTACTTC.

The J gene is TRBJ1-1, the V gene TRBV10-2; TRBD1 might be the D (5 bases). This CDR3 region has 14 residues. V lost 4 bases and J 3 bases, leaving 12 bases between the germline ends. CDR1 and CDR2 (germline): WSHSY, SAAADI. The CDR3 nucleotides read TGCGCCAGCAGTGCCACGGGGCGAGACACTGAAGCTTTCTTT. It specifies CASSATGRDTEAFF.

The chain couples TRBV10-3 to TRBJ1-1; D unclear. The CDR3 has 15 amino acids. In germline, CDR1 is ENHRY, CDR2 SYGVKD. Trimming removed 6 bases at V and 4 bases at J, with 18 bases between. Here the CDR3 reads CAISPEVGRGTEAFF. The CDR3 coding sequence is TGTGCCATCAGCCCGGAGGTCGGGCGAGGCACTGAAGCTTTCTTT.

This clone was detected a few times. V gene TRBV30 combines with J gene TRBJ2-6; possibly TRBD2 for D (6 bases). Trimming pared 2 bases from V and 2 bases from J, leaving 13 bases between. The CDR3 totals 16 residues. The germline V gene has CDR1 GTSNPN and CDR2 SVGIG (reference sequence). CDR3 residues: CAWSYGGLPGANVLTF. Here the CDR3 DNA reads TGTGCCTGGAGTTACGGGGGATTGCCTGGGGCCAACGTCCTGACTTTC. Together with reference TRBV30 and TRBJ2-6, the CDR3 gives the full variable domain: SQTIHQWPATLVQPVGSPLSLECTVEGTSNPNLYWYRQAAGRGLQLLFYSVGIGQISSEVPQNLSASRPQDRQFILSSKKLLLSDSGFYLCAWSYGGLPGANVLTFGAGSRLTVL.